This TCR beta chain was recorded in a study of Graves' ophthalmopathy and Graves' hyperthyroidism. Germline CDR1 and CDR2: SGDLS and YYNGEE. With 0 bases removed from V and 4 bases from J, the gap between germline ends came to 7 bases. The CDR3 loop spans 13 amino acids. The authors amplified TCR beta CDR3 regions from RNA transcripts. The first round was an RT-PCR with HTBI primers, and the second round was a multiplex PCR. TCRdb analysed the multiplex PCR reads with MiXCR anew, one entry per CDR3 protein. Among about 1.1 million distinct CDR3 sequences listed, 35% to 45% were seen once. This clonotype was picked up a small number of times. Hyperthyroidism was new, under 2 months, in patients aged 18 to 65. Patients were left out if they had other autoimmune diseases, uncontrolled infections, pregnancy or lactation.

Input material: peripheral blood or thyroid tissue (not recorded which). This TCR was recovered from an adult man with Graves' hyperthyroidism. V usage is TRBV9 and J usage is TRBJ2-5; D not certain. Written as DNA, the CDR3 is TGTGCCAGCAGCGTAGGCCCGCGAGAGACCCAGTACTTC. Translated, it gives CASSVGPRETQYF.